This TCR beta chain was sequenced for a study of cytomegalovirus exposure and HLA in healthy donors. In the study overall: According to later analysis, the same platform produced the 120 validation and under 750 first-cohort repertoires. Broader study findings: The majority of TCR sequences were rare, yet some public TCRs appeared in many donors. Diagnosis of cytomegalovirus status made by the classifier reportedly showed high specificity and sensitivity. The study flagged 150 to 200 TCR beta chains as cytomegalovirus-associated.

Data came from immunoSEQ multiplex PCR; TCRdb stores just in-frame clones and leaves some out. In the table there are roughly 120,000 clones, around 88% of which are singletons. As to this clone: The antigen is not known.

The specimen sequenced was PBMCs. This TCR came from a man aged 18 to 35 in good health and CMV-seronegative.

CDR3 sequence (DNA): TGTGCCATCTACTCGCCTAGCGGGGAAGAGACCCAGTACTTC. Encoded protein: CAIYSPSGEETQYF. The rearrangement links TRBV10-3 to TRBJ2-5; 9 bases agree with TRBD2. Germline-derived CDR1 and CDR2 are ENHRY and SYGVKD. J was trimmed by 3 bases and V by 8 bases; bases with no gene match: 7. The CDR3 runs 14 residues.